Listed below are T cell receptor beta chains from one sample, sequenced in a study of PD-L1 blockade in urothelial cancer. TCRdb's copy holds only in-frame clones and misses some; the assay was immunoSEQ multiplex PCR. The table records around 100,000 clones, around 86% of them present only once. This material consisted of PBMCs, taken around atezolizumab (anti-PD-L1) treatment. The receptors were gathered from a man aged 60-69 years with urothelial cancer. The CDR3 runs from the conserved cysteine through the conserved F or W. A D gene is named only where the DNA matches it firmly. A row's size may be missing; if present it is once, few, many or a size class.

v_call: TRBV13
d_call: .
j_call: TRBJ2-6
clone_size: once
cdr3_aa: CASSFPSSVSGANVLTF
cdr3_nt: TGTGCCAGCAGCTTTCCCTCTAGCGTCTCTGGGGCCAACGTCCTGACTTTC

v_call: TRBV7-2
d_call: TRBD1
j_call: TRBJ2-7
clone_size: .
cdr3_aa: CASRWGQSSYEQYF
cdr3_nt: TGTGCCAGCAGATGGGGACAGAGCTCCTACGAGCAGTACTTC

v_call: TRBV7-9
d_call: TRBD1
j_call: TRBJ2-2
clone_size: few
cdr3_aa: CASSLAQGLTGELFF
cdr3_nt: TGTGCCAGCAGCTTAGCACAGGGGCTCACCGGGGAGCTGTTTTTT

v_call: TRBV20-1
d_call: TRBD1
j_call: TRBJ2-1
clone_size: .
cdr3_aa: CSAGDRGRFF
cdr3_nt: TGCAGTGCTGGTGACAGGGGCCGCTTCTTC

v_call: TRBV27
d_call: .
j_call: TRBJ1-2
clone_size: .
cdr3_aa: CASSLLGANGYTF
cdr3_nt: TGTGCCAGCAGTTTATTGGGGGCGAATGGCTACACCTTC

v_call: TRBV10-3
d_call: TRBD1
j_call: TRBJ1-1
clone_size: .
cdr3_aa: CAISFSGTANTEAFF
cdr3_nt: TGTGCCATCAGTTTCTCCGGGACAGCGAACACTGAAGCTTTCTTT

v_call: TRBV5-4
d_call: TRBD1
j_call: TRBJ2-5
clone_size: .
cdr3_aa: CASSRQGAKETQYF
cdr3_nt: TGTGCCAGCAGCCGACAGGGGGCGAAAGAGACCCAGTACTTC

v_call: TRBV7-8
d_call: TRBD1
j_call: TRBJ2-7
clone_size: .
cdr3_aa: CASSLGTGPYEQYF
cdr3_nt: TGTGCCAGCAGCTTAGGGACAGGGCCCTACGAGCAGTACTTC

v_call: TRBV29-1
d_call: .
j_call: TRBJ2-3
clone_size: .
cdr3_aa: CSVKVGGTDTQYF
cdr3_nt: TGCAGCGTAAAAGTCGGGGGCACAGATACGCAGTATTTT

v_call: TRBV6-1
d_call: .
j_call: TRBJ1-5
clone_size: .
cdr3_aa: CASSGVNNQPQHF
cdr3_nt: TGTGCCAGCAGTGGAGTCAACAATCAGCCCCAGCATTTT

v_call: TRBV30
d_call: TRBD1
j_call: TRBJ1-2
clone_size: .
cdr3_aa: CAWSSQGGNGYTF
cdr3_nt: TGTGCCTGGAGTTCCCAGGGGGGAAATGGCTACACCTTC

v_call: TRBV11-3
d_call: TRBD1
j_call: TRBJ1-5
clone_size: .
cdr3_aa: CASSRQGIGSNQPQHF
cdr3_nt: TGTGCCAGCAGTAGACAGGGGATCGGGAGCAATCAGCCCCAGCATTTT